This TCR beta chain was found in a study of T cell responses to AZD1222 COVID-19 vaccine. TCRdb's copy holds only in-frame clones and misses some; the assay was immunoSEQ multiplex PCR. This table has about 120,000 clones, approximately 91% appearing once. This clone has just one count. CDR3 length equals 14 residues. Germline V gives CDR1 LNHDA, CDR2 SQIVND (reference sequence). The germline V and J ends were trimmed by 2 bases and 3 bases, with 11 bases remaining between them. This TCR was recovered from an adult in good health. The gene calls are TRBV19 and TRBJ2-7; weak D call: TRBD2 (6 bases). Sequenced here: peripheral blood, sampled on day 0 of AZD1222 vaccination. CDR3 sequence reads: CASSITLGGYEQYF. The CDR3 DNA follows: TGTGCCAGTAGTATAACTCTGGGGGGCTACGAGCAGTACTTC.